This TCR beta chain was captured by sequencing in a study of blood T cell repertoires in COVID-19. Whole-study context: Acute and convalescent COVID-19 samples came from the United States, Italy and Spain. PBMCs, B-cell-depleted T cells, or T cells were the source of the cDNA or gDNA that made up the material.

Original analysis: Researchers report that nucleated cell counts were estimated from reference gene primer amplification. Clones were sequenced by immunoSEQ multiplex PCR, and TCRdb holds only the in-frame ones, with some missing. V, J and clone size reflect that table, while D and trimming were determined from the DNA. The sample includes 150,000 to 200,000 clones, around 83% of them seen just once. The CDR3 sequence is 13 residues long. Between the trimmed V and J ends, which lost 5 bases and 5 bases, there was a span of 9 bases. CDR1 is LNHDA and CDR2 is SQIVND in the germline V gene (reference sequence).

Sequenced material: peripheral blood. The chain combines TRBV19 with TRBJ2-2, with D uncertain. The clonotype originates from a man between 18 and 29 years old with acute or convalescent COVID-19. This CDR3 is CASSQTGTGELFF. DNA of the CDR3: TGTGCCAGTAGTCAGACCGGGACCGGGGAGCTGTTTTTT.